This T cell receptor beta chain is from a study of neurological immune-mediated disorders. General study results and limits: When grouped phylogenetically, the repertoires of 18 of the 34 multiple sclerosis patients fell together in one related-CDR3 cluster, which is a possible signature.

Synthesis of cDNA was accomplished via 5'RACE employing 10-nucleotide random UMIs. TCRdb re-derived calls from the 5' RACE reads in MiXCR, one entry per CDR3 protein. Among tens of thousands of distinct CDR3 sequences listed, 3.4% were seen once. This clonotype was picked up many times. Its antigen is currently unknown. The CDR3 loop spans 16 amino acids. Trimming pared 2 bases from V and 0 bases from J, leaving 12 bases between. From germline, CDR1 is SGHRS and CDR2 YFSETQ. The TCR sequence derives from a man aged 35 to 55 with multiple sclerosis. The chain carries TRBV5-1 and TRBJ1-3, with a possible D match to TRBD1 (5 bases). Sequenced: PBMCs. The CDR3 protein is CASSFGGDHSGNTIYF. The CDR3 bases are TGCGCCAGCAGCTTCGGTGGGGACCACTCTGGAAACACCATATATTTT. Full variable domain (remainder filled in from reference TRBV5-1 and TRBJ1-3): KAGVTQTPRYLIKTRGQQVTLSCSPISGHRSVSWYQQTPGQGLQFLFEYFSETQRNKGNFPGRFSGRQFSNSRSEMNVSTLELGDSALYLCASSFGGDHSGNTIYFGEGSWLTVV.